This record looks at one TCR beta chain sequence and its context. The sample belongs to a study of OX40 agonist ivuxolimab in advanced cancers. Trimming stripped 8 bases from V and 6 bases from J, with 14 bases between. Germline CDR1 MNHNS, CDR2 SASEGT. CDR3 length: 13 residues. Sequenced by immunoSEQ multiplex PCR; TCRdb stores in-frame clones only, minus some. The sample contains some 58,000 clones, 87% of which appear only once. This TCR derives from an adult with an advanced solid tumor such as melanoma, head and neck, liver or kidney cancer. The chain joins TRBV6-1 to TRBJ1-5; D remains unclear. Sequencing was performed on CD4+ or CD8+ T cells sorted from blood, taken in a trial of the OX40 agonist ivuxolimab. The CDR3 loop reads CASLSGWSQPQHF. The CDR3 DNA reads TGTGCCAGCCTGTCAGGATGGAGTCAGCCCCAGCATTTT.